These 14 T cell receptor beta chains came from one sample sequenced in a study of blood T cell repertoires in COVID-19. TCRdb keeps only in-frame clones here, not all; method: immunoSEQ multiplex PCR. The repertoire includes some 250,000 clones, more than 75% of them detected once, and approximately 3% sits in the top ten. Sequencing was carried out using peripheral blood. These receptors all stem from a woman aged 25 to 39 who had recovered from COVID-19.

The chain recombines TRBV2 with TRBJ1-1; TRBD1 agrees at 11 bases. Looked up from germline, CDR1 is SNHLY and CDR2 is FYNNEI. The ends lost 8 bases at V and 6 bases at J; junction bases unmatched: 26. CDR3 length equals 20 residues. CDR3 region: CASATGGQGVGFRIVAEAFF. The CDR3 DNA follows: TGTGCCAGCGCCACGGGGGGACAGGGGGTTGGGTTTCGTATAGTCGCTGAAGCTTTCTTT. Supplemented by reference TRBV2 and TRBJ1-1, the full variable domain reads EPEVTQTPSHQVTQMGQEVILRCVPISNHLYFYWYRQILGQKVEFLVSFYNNEISEKSEIFDDQFSVERPDGSNFTLKIRSTKLEDSAMYFCASATGGQGVGFRIVAEAFFGQGTRLTVV.

The chain is built from TRBV4-1 and TRBJ2-3, with D possibly being TRBD1 (7 bases). V lost 3 bases to trimming and J lost 2 bases, with 18 bases between them. CDR1 is MGHRA and CDR2 is YSYEKL in the germline V gene. The CDR3 is 17 amino acids. Written as DNA, the CDR3 is TGCGCCAGCAGCCACCCAGGGGGGCTAGTTTCCACAGATACGCAGTATTTT. It codes for CASSHPGGLVSTDTQYF.

Concerning this clone itself: This may stem from a read error, because a much larger clone lies one nucleotide away. In nucleotides, the CDR3 is TGTGCCAGCAGCTTAGACAGGAACACTGAAGCTTTCTTT. Its protein is CASSLDRNTEAFF. The V call is TRBV7-2, the J call TRBJ1-1; D unclear. The V end was cut by 1 base, the J end by 1 base, with 4 bases between. Germline CDR1 reads SGHTA; CDR2 reads FQGNSA. The CDR3 spans 13 residues.

This chain links TRBV4-1 with TRBJ2-1; 9 bases match TRBD2. Germline V CDR1 and CDR2: MGHRA, YSYEKL. There are 16 residues in the CDR3. Germline trimming cut 0 bases from V and 6 bases from J; bases unmatched to any gene: 6. The CDR3 protein is CASSQDSASGANEQFF. In DNA, the CDR3 is TGCGCCAGCAGCCAAGATAGCGCTAGCGGGGCCAATGAGCAGTTCTTC.

This sequence joins TRBV7-3 and TRBJ2-2; 8 bases are shared with TRBD1. CDR1 is SGHTA and CDR2 is FQGTGA in the germline V gene. This CDR3 spans 16 amino acids. Germline trimming cut 0 bases from V and 6 bases from J; bases unmatched to any gene: 6. Written as DNA, the CDR3 is TGTGCCAGCAGCTTAACGGCCACAGGGGGATCCGGGGAGCTGTTTTTT. Protein product: CASSLTATGGSGELFF.

The CDR3 bases are TGTGCCAGCAGACCCGGGACAGGGGGCCCCGGGGAGCTGTTTTTT. Its translation is CASRPGTGGPGELFF. The V and J genes are TRBV2 and TRBJ2-2; 12 bases line up with TRBD1. This CDR3 is built from 15 residues. V was clipped by 6 bases and J by 6 bases; unmatched bases: 5. Looked up from germline, CDR1 is SNHLY and CDR2 is FYNNEI.

V is TRBV12-3 or TRBV12-4 and J is TRBJ1-2; the D gene is possibly TRBD1 (5 bases). V was pared by 6 bases and J by 7 bases, with 9 bases between. The CDR3 sequence is 11 residues long. The CDR3 spells CASRTDVGYTF. The CDR3 bases are TGTGCCAGCAGGACAGACGTTGGCTACACCTTC.

This clone was picked up one time. CDR3 residues: CASSMDGLSTDTQYF. The CDR3 bases are TGCGCCAGCAGCATGGACGGACTTAGCACAGATACGCAGTATTTT. The rearrangement uses TRBV5-1 and TRBJ2-3, with a tentative D call TRBD2 (5 bases). The CDR3 consists of 15 residues. Trimming stripped 4 bases from V and 0 bases from J, with 12 bases between. Germline CDR1 and CDR2: SGHRS and YFSETQ.

V usage is TRBV6-5 and J usage is TRBJ1-5, with TRBD1 matching over 7 bases. CDR3 length: 14 amino acids. V lost 10 bases and J lost 4; bases outside the gene matches: 10. Germline V gene sequence: CDR1 MNHEY, CDR2 SVGAGI. CDR3: CATKRDSANQPQHF. CDR3 DNA sequence: TGTGCCACCAAGAGGGACAGCGCAAATCAGCCCCAGCATTTT.

The chain joins TRBV5-1 to TRBJ2-2; maybe TRBD2 (6 bases). The CDR3 is 14 residues long. Deletions cut 4 bases from V and 5 bases from J, with 12 bases between. Germline V gene sequence: CDR1 SGHRS, CDR2 YFSETQ. The CDR3 DNA sequence: TGCGCCAGCAGCCTGGATGCGGGAACCGGGGAGCTGTTTTTT. Translating gives CASSLDAGTGELFF.

The rearrangement links TRBV7-9 to TRBJ1-5, with a possible D match to TRBD1 (5 bases). V lost 1 base, J lost 7 bases, and 11 bases lay in between. The CDR3 length is 14 residues. Germline assignment: CDR1 SEHNR and CDR2 FQNEAQ (reference sequence). CDR3 nucleotides: TGTGCCAGCAGCTTAGGTGGGGGGTACCAGCCCCAGCATTTT. It codes for CASSLGGGYQPQHF.

The chain uses TRBV2 and TRBJ2-7, with D perhaps TRBD1 (5 bases). V lost 7 bases to trimming and J lost 1 base, with 11 bases between them. Per germline, CDR1 SNHLY and CDR2 FYNNEI. The length of the CDR3 is 13 residues. This CDR3 is CASIAGLSYEQYF. The CDR3 DNA sequence: TGTGCCAGCATCGCAGGGCTGTCCTACGAGCAGTACTTC.

This clone was seen more than once but under ten times. The V and J genes are TRBV7-9 and TRBJ2-5; tentatively, D is TRBD1 (6 bases). The CDR3 is 15 residues long. CDR1 is SEHNR and CDR2 is FQNEAQ in the germline V gene (reference sequence). Trimming took 2 bases from V and 0 from J, leaving 10 bases between them. Here the CDR3 reads CASSLLRGYQETQYF. In nucleotides, the CDR3 is TGTGCCAGCAGCTTACTCAGGGGCTACCAAGAGACCCAGTACTTC.

The J gene is TRBJ2-1, the V gene TRBV15, with 10 bases aligning to TRBD2. The CDR3 contains 15 residues. CDR1 LNHNV and CDR2 YYDKDF come from the germline V gene (reference sequence). After removal of 0 bases from V and 15 bases from J, the junction contained 11 bases not matched to a gene. Written as DNA, the CDR3 is TGTGCCACCAGCAGAGATATCCTAGCGGGGGCCGGGGGGTTCTTC. Amino acids: CATSRDILAGAGGFF.